What follows is one TCR beta chain and its context. The V end was cut by 8 bases, the J end by 4 bases, with 23 bases between. This CDR3 is 16 amino acids long. Looked up from germline, CDR1 is LNHNV and CDR2 is YYDKDF (reference sequence). This sample was included in a study of patients and donors after allogeneic stem cell transplantation. One entry per CDR3 protein, called by TCRdb with MiXCR from the RT-PCR reads. Of about 200,000 distinct CDR3 sequences listed, around two fifths were seen once; the top ten hold less than 40%. This clonotype originated in a human donor who was either an allogeneic HSCT recipient or a stem cell or donor lymphocyte infusion donor (not recorded which). It is not recorded whose cells these are; they may come from a transplant donor. The sequenced sample was blood, either unsorted or a sorted T cell fraction (not recorded which). The chain carries TRBV15 and TRBJ1-1; no firm D call. The CDR3 sequence: CATLVVGMGGGTEAFF. In DNA, the CDR3 is TGTGCCACCCTCGTAGTAGGAATGGGTGGTGGCACTGAAGCTTTCTTT.